These 5 T cell receptor beta chains were all obtained from the same sample, sequenced in a study of blood T cell repertoires in COVID-19. Sequenced by immunoSEQ multiplex PCR; TCRdb stores in-frame clones only, minus some. The sample carries hundreds of thousands of clones, 85% recorded once. The sequenced sample was peripheral blood. The receptors here all came from a human donor in a cohort sampled during active COVID-19.

The V and J genes are TRBV4-2 and TRBJ2-7; a possible D gene is TRBD2 (5 bases). The CDR3 has 13 residues. Germline CDR1 LGHNA, CDR2 YNFKEQ. V gave up 4 bases and J gave up 4 bases, with 11 bases separating them. The CDR3 sequence: CASSPPRDYEQYF. The DNA for the CDR3 is TGTGCCAGCAGCCCCCCCCGGGATTACGAGCAGTACTTC.

This chain joins TRBV18 and TRBJ1-2, with TRBD1 identical over 8 bases. This CDR3 has 15 residues. J gave up 4 bases and V 3 bases, and 7 bases lay outside the gene matches. CDR1 is KGHSH, CDR2 LQKENI, per germline. The CDR3 DNA follows: TGTGCCAGCTCACCCCGCGGGCAGGGGGCCTATGGCTACACCTTC. This encodes CASSPRGQGAYGYTF. Combining the CDR3 with reference TRBV18 and TRBJ1-2 gives the whole variable domain NAGVMQNPRHLVRRRGQEARLRCSPMKGHSHVYWYRQLPEEGLKFMVYLQKENIIDESGMPKERFSAEFPKEGPSILRIQQVVRGDSAAYFCASSPRGQGAYGYTFGSGTRLTVV.

The chain couples TRBV7-6 to TRBJ1-6, with TRBD1 as a possible D gene (6 bases). The V gene's germline CDR1 is SGHVS and CDR2 FNYEAQ. The CDR3 is 17 residues long. The germline V and J ends were trimmed by 0 bases and 3 bases, with 12 bases remaining between them. In DNA form, the CDR3 reads TGTGCCAGCAGCTTAGCCCCGACAGGCGTCTATAATTCACCCCTCCACTTT. The encoded protein is CASSLAPTGVYNSPLHF.

The chain links TRBV30 to TRBJ1-2; a possible D gene is TRBD1 (5 bases). V lost 4 bases to trimming and J lost 8 bases, with 14 bases between them. Germline values: CDR1 GTSNPN, CDR2 SVGIG (reference sequence). This CDR3 is 12 amino acids long. In DNA, the CDR3 is TGTGCCTGGACAGGGATCAGGAAGGGCTACACCTTC. Encoded protein: CAWTGIRKGYTF.

V is TRBV14 and J is TRBJ1-2; the match to TRBD1 covers 12 bases. Germline loops: CDR1 SGHDN, CDR2 FVKESK. J lost 7 bases, V lost 2 bases, and 5 bases had no gene match. This CDR3 has 15 residues. DNA of the CDR3: TGTGCCAGCAGCCAACAGGGACAGGGGGCCGGTGGCTACACCTTC. It specifies CASSQQGQGAGGYTF.